The 29 T cell receptor beta chains below come from one sample, sequenced in a study of cytomegalovirus exposure and HLA in healthy donors. The PCR had 60 Vbeta and 13 Jbeta primers. The repertoire was sequenced with immunoSEQ multiplex PCR; TCRdb's copy has only in-frame clones and lacks some. In the table there are approximately 120,000 clones, 77% of which are singletons. The sequenced material came from PBMCs. The receptors shown here come from a middle-aged woman in good health and CMV-seropositive.

The rearrangement uses TRBV2 and TRBJ1-1; possibly TRBD1 for D (6 bases). This CDR3 is built from 13 residues. In germline, CDR1 is SNHLY, CDR2 FYNNEI. V lost 7 bases to trimming and J lost 0 bases, with 9 bases between them. As DNA, the CDR3 is TGTGCCAGCACCGGACAGATGAACACTGAAGCTTTCTTT. Amino acid sequence: CASTGQMNTEAFF.

The V and J genes are TRBV7-9 and TRBJ2-1, with 14 bases fitting TRBD2. The CDR3 extends over 18 amino acids. V lost 4 bases, J lost 0 bases, and 5 bases stayed unmatched. Germline CDR1 and CDR2: SEHNR and FQNEAQ (reference sequence). The CDR3 DNA reads TGTGCCAGCAGCTCGGGACTAGCGGGAGCCCACTCCTACAATGAGCAGTTCTTC. This gives the protein CASSSGLAGAHSYNEQFF. Combining the CDR3 with reference TRBV7-9 and TRBJ2-1 gives the whole variable domain DTGVSQNPRHKITKRGQNVTFRCDPISEHNRLYWYRQTLGQGPEFLTYFQNEAQLEKSRLLSDRFSAERPKGSFSTLEIQRTEQGDSAMYLCASSSGLAGAHSYNEQFFGPGTRLTVL.

The rearrangement joins TRBV6-1 to TRBJ1-2; possibly TRBD1 for D (6 bases). The CDR3 runs to 14 residues. Trimming shortened V by 0 bases and J by 8 bases, and 13 bases separated the two germline ends. Germline V gene data show CDR1 as MNHNS and CDR2 as SASEGT. CDR3 nucleotides: TGTGCCAGCAGTGAAGCGGGGGGGGGCCGAGGCTACACCTTC. Its translation: CASSEAGGGRGYTF.

This clone has just one count. The chain has TRBV4-1 and TRBJ2-7, with TRBD2 identical over 8 bases. CDR1 MGHRA and CDR2 YSYEKL come from the germline V gene. The J segment lost 5 bases and the V segment lost 1 base, leaving 4 bases of the junction unmatched. The length of the CDR3 is 14 residues. In nucleotides, the CDR3 is TGCGCCAGCAGCCAAGGAGGACTAGCCGACGAGCAGTACTTC. This codes for CASSQGGLADEQYF.

This chain links TRBV11-2 with TRBJ1-4, with TRBD1 as a possible D gene (6 bases). V was trimmed by 0 bases and J by 5 bases, leaving 19 bases between them. Germline values: CDR1 SGHAT, CDR2 FQNNGV. The CDR3 sequence is 18 residues long. The CDR3, as DNA: TGTGCCAGCAGCTTAGATCTATCCGGCGACAGGCTAAATGAAAAACTGTTTTTT. It codes for CASSLDLSGDRLNEKLFF.

This chain joins TRBV30 and TRBJ2-7; 9 bases match TRBD1. Trimming at V came to 7 bases and at J to 1 base, leaving 2 bases not matched to a gene. Germline-derived CDR1 and CDR2 are GTSNPN and SVGIG (reference sequence). This CDR3 is 12 amino acids long. CDR3 in DNA: TGTGCCTACGGACAGGGGTCCTACGAGCAGTACTTC. It is translated as CAYGQGSYEQYF. Supplemented by reference TRBV30 and TRBJ2-7, the full variable domain reads SQTIHQWPATLVQPVGSPLSLECTVEGTSNPNLYWYRQAAGRGLQLLFYSVGIGQISSEVPQNLSASRPQDRQFILSSKKLLLSDSGFYLCAYGQGSYEQYFGPGTRLTVT.

This clone turned up a few times. This chain links TRBV10-3 with TRBJ2-5; weak D call: TRBD1 (5 bases). Trimming removed 3 bases at V and 7 bases at J, with 9 bases between. This CDR3 spans 12 amino acids. Per germline, CDR1 ENHRY and CDR2 SYGVKD. The CDR3 nucleotides are TGTGCCATCAGTGATAGAACAGGGACCCAGTACTTC. Translation: CAISDRTGTQYF.

The chain has TRBV7-9 and TRBJ1-4; 8 nucleotides align to TRBD1. The CDR3 has 16 residues. The ends lost 3 bases at V and 10 bases at J; junction bases unmatched: 13. Germline V gives CDR1 SEHNR, CDR2 FQNEAQ (reference sequence). In DNA, the CDR3 is TGTGCCAGCAGCTTTGGACAGGGTTGGGACAGTGGAAAACTGTTTTTT. Translated, it gives CASSFGQGWDSGKLFF. Based on the CDR3 plus reference TRBV7-9 and TRBJ1-4, the full variable domain is DTGVSQNPRHKITKRGQNVTFRCDPISEHNRLYWYRQTLGQGPEFLTYFQNEAQLEKSRLLSDRFSAERPKGSFSTLEIQRTEQGDSAMYLCASSFGQGWDSGKLFFGSGTQLSVL.

The rearrangement uses TRBV9 and TRBJ1-6; 8 bases are a match to TRBD1. Unmatched junction bases numbered 3, after V lost 0 bases and J lost 7 bases. The CDR3 is 15 amino acids. In germline, CDR1 is SGDLS, CDR2 YYNGEE. DNA for the CDR3: TGTGCCAGCAGCGTAGGCAGGGGGCAAAATTCACCCCTCCACTTT. Its translation is CASSVGRGQNSPLHF.

The gene calls are TRBV28 and TRBJ1-1; 12 nucleotides match TRBD1. Unmatched junction bases numbered 13, after V lost 6 bases and J lost 11 bases. Germline assignment: CDR1 MDHEN and CDR2 SYDVKM. The CDR3 is 15 amino acids. CDR3: CASRPTGGQGASAFF. The CDR3 region has the DNA TGTGCCAGCAGGCCCACCGGGGGACAGGGGGCCTCGGCTTTCTTT.

In this sample, this clone turned up a few times. The CDR3 coding sequence is TGCAGCGTTGTCTCTAGCAGAGACCCCTACGAGCAGTACTTC. Its translation is CSVVSSRDPYEQYF. J is TRBJ2-7 and V is TRBV29-1; tentative D call: TRBD2 (5 bases). The CDR3 consists of 14 residues. Between the trimmed V and J ends, which lost 4 bases and 2 bases, there was a span of 15 bases. The germline CDR1 and CDR2 sequences are SQVTM and ANQGSEA.

The V call is TRBV4-1, the J call TRBJ2-1; 10 bases are shared with TRBD2. The CDR3 is 17 amino acids. Germline CDR1 MGHRA, CDR2 YSYEKL. The V gene end was trimmed by 2 bases and the J gene end by 2 bases; junction bases not matched to a gene: 6. DNA for the CDR3: TGCGCCAGCAGCCAACCTCTAGCGGGAGCCACCTACAATGAGCAGTTCTTC. This encodes CASSQPLAGATYNEQFF.

The rearrangement uses TRBV28 and TRBJ2-7; 9 bases map to TRBD2. The V and J ends lost 6 bases and 3 bases, in that order; junction bases with no gene match: 18. From germline, CDR1 is MDHEN and CDR2 SYDVKM. The CDR3 consists of 18 residues. DNA of the CDR3: TGTGCCAGCAGCATCCGGGGCTTCGGGCGGGAGGGGCACTACGAGCAGTACTTC. Translated, it gives CASSIRGFGREGHYEQYF.

V usage is TRBV11-2 and J usage is TRBJ2-6, with D unresolved. CDR1 is SGHAT, CDR2 FQNNGV, per germline. The length of the CDR3 is 16 residues. The ends were cut back, 6 bases at V and 0 bases at J, with 12 bases in the middle. The CDR3 nucleotides read TGTGCCAGCAGGATGTTGCGTGGCTCTGGGGCCAACGTCCTGACTTTC. This gives the protein CASRMLRGSGANVLTF.

The rearrangement links TRBV7-9 to TRBJ2-5; 11 nucleotides agree with TRBD1. CDR1 is SEHNR, CDR2 FQNEAQ, per germline (reference sequence). Unmatched junction bases numbered 8, after V lost 5 bases and J lost 3 bases. CDR3 size: 16 residues. The CDR3 sequence: CASSPRDRGNEETQYF. In nucleotides, the CDR3 is TGTGCCAGCAGCCCCCGGGACAGGGGGAATGAAGAGACCCAGTACTTC.

The chain carries TRBV5-1 and TRBJ1-4; perhaps TRBD1 as D (5 bases). This CDR3 contains 13 residues. Trimming shortened V by 4 bases and J by 8 bases, and 12 bases separated the two germline ends. Per the germline V gene, CDR1 is SGHRS and CDR2 is YFSETQ. The CDR3 coding sequence is TGCGCCAGCAGCCCCCTTCGGGGGGAAAAACTGTTTTTT. This encodes CASSPLRGEKLFF.

This clone was observed a single time. The rearrangement uses TRBV18 and TRBJ1-1; 7 bases map to TRBD1. This CDR3 is 12 amino acids long. Germline V gene data show CDR1 as KGHSH and CDR2 as LQKENI. V was clipped by 3 bases and J by 7 bases; unmatched bases: 2. Here the CDR3 DNA reads TGTGCCAGCTCACCGGGGACAGTTGAAGCTTTCTTT. It translates to CASSPGTVEAFF.

This clone was detected only a few times. The chain combines TRBV11-2 with TRBJ2-1, with TRBD2 as a possible D gene (5 bases). V lost 5 bases, J lost 3 bases, and 14 bases lay in between. The germline V gene has CDR1 SGHAT and CDR2 FQNNGV. This CDR3 is 15 amino acids long. CDR3 bases: TGTGCCAGCAGCCCCACGCGGGCCTACTACAATGAGCAGTTCTTC. This gives the protein CASSPTRAYYNEQFF.

This chain connects TRBV7-6 to TRBJ2-1; D uncertain. Germline CDR1 SGHVS, CDR2 FNYEAQ. V lost 5 bases and J 5 bases, leaving 16 bases between the germline ends. The CDR3 runs 15 residues. The CDR3 region has the DNA TGTGCCAGCAGCCCCTCTTATAGGAGCCACAATGAGCAGTTCTTC. Its translation: CASSPSYRSHNEQFF.

This rearrangement joins TRBV7-9 to TRBJ2-1; no clear D gene. This CDR3 has 15 residues. The germline V and J ends were trimmed by 6 bases and 7 bases, with 19 bases remaining between them. Germline CDR1 SEHNR, CDR2 FQNEAQ (reference sequence). The chain's CDR3 is CASSRPLGGVNEQFF. The CDR3 bases are TGTGCCAGCAGTCGGCCATTAGGCGGAGTGAATGAGCAGTTCTTC.

This chain uses TRBV5-4 with TRBJ2-5; 10 nucleotides align to TRBD1. CDR3 length: 15 residues. V lost 4 bases, J lost 6 bases, and 9 bases stayed unmatched. Germline CDR1 reads SGHNT; CDR2 reads YYREEE (reference sequence). The CDR3 DNA reads as TGTGCCAGCAGCCCGAGGGGACAGGGGATGAAGACCCAGTACTTC. Translated: CASSPRGQGMKTQYF.

V usage is TRBV6-1 and J usage is TRBJ2-7; 10 nucleotides agree with TRBD2. Germline CDR1 MNHNS, CDR2 SASEGT. The CDR3 loop spans 19 amino acids. V lost 0 bases, J lost 1 base, and 12 bases stayed unmatched. CDR3 residues: CASSEARSLTGLASYEQYF. The CDR3 region has the DNA TGTGCCAGCAGTGAAGCGCGCAGTCTTACGGGACTAGCGTCCTACGAGCAGTACTTC.

In its sample, this clone was seen a few times. The J gene is TRBJ2-3, the V gene TRBV6-4, with 7 bases fitting TRBD2. The CDR3 spans 15 residues. Trimming at V came to 11 bases and at J to 2 bases, leaving 13 bases not matched to a gene. Germline-derived CDR1 and CDR2 are MRHNA and SNTAGT. The CDR3 region has the DNA TGTGCCTCACGGATAGGGGAGGGAGACACAGATACGCAGTATTTT. Translating it yields CASRIGEGDTDTQYF.

The chain couples TRBV19 to TRBJ2-1, with 8 nucleotides matching TRBD2. This CDR3 has 14 amino acids. V was pared by 4 bases and J by 8 bases, with 7 bases of the junction left unmatched. In germline, CDR1 is LNHDA, CDR2 SQIVND (reference sequence). The CDR3 here is CASSKGLVSDEQFF. The CDR3 coding sequence is TGTGCCAGTAGTAAGGGACTAGTATCTGATGAGCAGTTCTTC.

This sequence joins TRBV9 and TRBJ2-5; 7 bases map to TRBD2. Near its end, the DNA agrees better with TRBJ2-7, so the J call may be wrong. This CDR3 has 14 residues. CDR1 and CDR2 from the germline V gene are SGDLS and YYNGEE. The CDR3 sequence is CASSRGGVSYEQYF. In nucleotides, the CDR3 is TGTGCCAGCAGCCGGGGAGGGGTATCTTACGAGCAGTACTTC.

This clone has more than one count but fewer than ten. J is TRBJ2-7 and V is TRBV5-1; 12 bases align to TRBD2. J gave up 5 bases and V 7 bases, and 7 bases lay outside the gene matches. Germline V gene sequence: CDR1 SGHRS, CDR2 YFSETQ. The CDR3 contains 14 residues. As DNA, the CDR3 is TGCGCCAGCGCTAGCGGGAGGGCAAGGGACGAGCAGTACTTC. Amino acid sequence: CASASGRARDEQYF.

The gene calls are TRBV27 and TRBJ1-1; 7 bases agree with TRBD1. There are 14 residues in the CDR3. Germline V lookup: CDR1 MNHEY, CDR2 SMNVEV (reference sequence). Germline trimming cut 6 bases from V and 4 bases from J; bases unmatched to any gene: 8. CDR3 sequence reads: CASSLTGVVTEAFF. The DNA of the CDR3 is TGTGCCAGCAGCCTCACAGGGGTGGTCACTGAAGCTTTCTTT.

The genes are TRBV18 and TRBJ2-7, with 8 bases fitting TRBD1. The V gene's germline CDR1 is KGHSH and CDR2 LQKENI. The CDR3 has 14 amino acids. J was trimmed by 7 bases and V by 1 base; bases with no gene match: 6. The CDR3 region is CASSPQQGAGEQYF. In DNA, the CDR3 is TGTGCCAGCTCACCACAGCAGGGGGCTGGGGAGCAGTACTTC.

The chain recombines TRBV19 with TRBJ1-5; TRBD1 matches 9 bases. The V and J ends lost 6 bases and 7 bases, in that order; junction bases with no gene match: 4. Germline lookup yields CDR1 LNHDA and CDR2 SQIVND (reference sequence). This CDR3 spans 13 amino acids. The CDR3 protein is CASRTQGAQPQHF. DNA for the CDR3: TGTGCCAGTAGGACACAGGGGGCGCAGCCCCAGCATTTT. The variable domain in full, completed from reference TRBV19 and TRBJ1-5, reads DGGITQSPKYLFRKEGQNVTLSCEQNLNHDAMYWYRQDPGQGLRLIYYSQIVNDFQKGDIAEGYSVSREKKESFPLTVTSAQKNPTAFYLCASRTQGAQPQHFGDGTRLSIL.